This TCR beta chain was sequenced for a study of early T cells in non-severe SARS-CoV-2 infection. TCRdb reprocessed the 5' RACE reads with MiXCR, giving one entry per CDR3 protein. The sample includes approximately 80,000 distinct CDR3 sequences, 10% to 12% seen only once; the top ten take more than 10%. Germline V gene lookup returns CDR1 SGDLS and CDR2 YYNGEE. The length of the CDR3 is 17 residues. V lost 0 bases to trimming and J lost 5 bases, with 18 bases between them. This clonotype was seen only a few times. Sequenced material: whole blood, taken at baseline. The chain is built from TRBV9 and TRBJ1-3; D is undetermined. This clonotype was obtained from an adult who was a healthcare worker with PCR-confirmed SARS-CoV-2 infection or an uninfected control (not recorded which). In DNA, the CDR3 is TGTGCCAGCAGCGTAGACGTATTTGAGGCAGGCCGAAACACCATATATTTT. Protein: CASSVDVFEAGRNTIYF.